This T cell receptor (beta chain) was found in a study of blood T cell repertoires in COVID-19. Overall study: Some COVID-19 samples were acute and others convalescent; all came from the United States, Italy and Spain. PBMCs, B-cell-depleted T cells, or T cells provided the cDNA or gDNA that made up the material.

Original methodology: Counts of nucleated cells, estimated from reference gene primer amplification, were obtained. Profiled with immunoSEQ multiplex PCR; TCRdb holds only in-frame clones, not every one. Clonal size and the V and J genes are those of that table, whereas D and trimming came from the DNA. The top ten hold less than 15% of the sample, which has about 170,000 clones, around 82% seen once. Germline V CDR1 and CDR2: WNHNN, SYGVQD (reference sequence). This CDR3 comprises 16 residues. V shed 2 bases and J 1 base; nucleotides not matched to a gene: 6. The source of this sequence is a man between 18 and 29 years old with active or convalescent COVID-19. Sequencing was done on a sample of peripheral blood. This chain joins TRBV10-1 and TRBJ1-2, with 8 bases aligning to TRBD1. CDR3 sequence reads: CASSERVTGDNYGYTF. The CDR3 nucleotides read TGCGCCAGCAGTGAGAGAGTGACAGGGGATAACTATGGCTACACCTTC.